This T cell receptor beta chain comes out of a study of PD-L1 blockade in urothelial cancer. Study-level background: Prior chemotherapy ranged from 0 to 3 regimens per patient.

Using immunoSEQ multiplex PCR, the repertoire was profiled, and TCRdb retains in-frame clones only, with some absent. The table records about 43,000 clones, roughly 88% of them present only once. This CDR3 has 15 residues. V shed 5 bases, J shed 0 bases, and the junction held 6 bases outside the gene matches. CDR1 and CDR2 from the germline V gene are SGHVS and FQNEAQ. The sequence derives from an elderly man with urothelial cancer. The chain recombines TRBV7-8 with TRBJ2-7; TRBD2 matches 8 bases. The material sequenced was PBMCs, taken around atezolizumab (anti-PD-L1) treatment. CDR3 DNA: TGTGCCAGCAGCGCCCGGACTAGCTACTCCTACGAGCAGTACTTC. Translated: CASSARTSYSYEQYF.